Listed below are T cell receptor beta chains from one sample, sequenced in a study of long-term antiretroviral therapy in people with HIV. TCRdb's table, derived via immunoSEQ multiplex PCR, lists solely in-frame clones and lacks some. The sample includes about 22,000 clones, around 89% of them seen just once. The sample was unsorted PBMCs, taken 2.3 years after starting antiretroviral therapy. These receptors all come from a man in his fifties or sixties with HIV. The CDR3 runs from the conserved cysteine through the conserved F or W. Fields, in order: D gene, clone size, J gene, V gene, CDR3 DNA, CDR3 protein. The D gene is left open where the match is weak. The size of a clone is reported for some rows only, either as once, few or many, or as a class for expanded clones.

d_gene: TRBD1
abundance: -
j_gene: TRBJ1-5
v_gene: TRBV7-2
CDR3nt: TGTGCCAGCAGCTTAGCTTTGGACAGGAACGAGCCCCAGCATTTT
CDR3aa: CASSLALDRNEPQHF

d_gene: -
abundance: -
j_gene: TRBJ1-6
v_gene: TRBV7-3
CDR3nt: TGTGCCAGCAGCCTCCCCGTCGAGTTAAAAAATTCACCCCTCCACTTT
CDR3aa: CASSLPVELKNSPLHF

d_gene: TRBD2
abundance: few
j_gene: TRBJ2-7
v_gene: TRBV9
CDR3nt: TGTGCCAGCAGCCGAAGCGGGAGCCAAGACTACGAGCAGTACTTC
CDR3aa: CASSRSGSQDYEQYF

d_gene: -
abundance: -
j_gene: TRBJ2-3
v_gene: TRBV19
CDR3nt: TGTGCCAGTAGTATAGAAGCGTCCACAGATACGCAGTATTTT
CDR3aa: CASSIEASTDTQYF

d_gene: -
abundance: few
j_gene: TRBJ1-1
v_gene: TRBV10-3
CDR3nt: TGTGCCATCAGTTCCCAGGGGATGAACACTGAAGCTTTCTTT
CDR3aa: CAISSQGMNTEAFF

d_gene: -
abundance: -
j_gene: TRBJ1-1
v_gene: TRBV4-3
CDR3nt: TGCGCCAGCAGCCAAGGACTCCTAGGGGGGACAACTGAAGCTTTCTTT
CDR3aa: CASSQGLLGGTTEAFF

d_gene: -
abundance: -
j_gene: TRBJ2-3
v_gene: TRBV5-5
CDR3nt: TGTGCCAGCCTGGGGGCACGTCCCAGAGATACGCAGTATTTT
CDR3aa: CASLGARPRDTQYF

d_gene: -
abundance: -
j_gene: TRBJ1-4
v_gene: TRBV30
CDR3nt: TGTGCCTGGAGTTCCCCCATTGGCGCAACTAATGAAAAACTGTTTTTT
CDR3aa: CAWSSPIGATNEKLFF

d_gene: TRBD1
abundance: -
j_gene: TRBJ2-2
v_gene: TRBV5-1
CDR3nt: TGCGCCAGCAAAGGGACAGCGAACACCGGGGAGCTGTTTTTT
CDR3aa: CASKGTANTGELFF

d_gene: -
abundance: once
j_gene: TRBJ2-7
v_gene: TRBV27
CDR3nt: TGTGCCAGCAGTTTTAGGCGGCTCGGGTCAGCAATAAACTCCTACGAGCAGTACTTC
CDR3aa: CASSFRRLGSAINSYEQYF

d_gene: -
abundance: -
j_gene: TRBJ2-1
v_gene: TRBV5-4
CDR3nt: TGTGCCAGCAGCTTGGAAGCGGGTCACCTGGTAGAGCAGTTCTTC
CDR3aa: CASSLEAGHLVEQFF

d_gene: -
abundance: -
j_gene: TRBJ1-1
v_gene: TRBV6-1
CDR3nt: TGTGCCAGCAGTGAATCGGGGAATATCTGGGAAGCTTTCTTT
CDR3aa: CASSESGNIWEAFF

d_gene: -
abundance: -
j_gene: TRBJ2-7
v_gene: TRBV13
CDR3nt: TGTGCCAGCAGCCCTCGGGACCGCGCATCCTACGAGCAGTACTTC
CDR3aa: CASSPRDRASYEQYF

d_gene: TRBD1
abundance: -
j_gene: TRBJ2-2
v_gene: TRBV5-4
CDR3nt: TGTGCCAGCAGCGGTTCTCAGGGGGCTTCCGGGGAGCTGTTTTTT
CDR3aa: CASSGSQGASGELFF

d_gene: TRBD2
abundance: once
j_gene: TRBJ2-7
v_gene: TRBV9
CDR3nt: TGTGCCAGCAGCGCTAGCGGGGGGGCTGATTACGAGCAGTACTTC
CDR3aa: CASSASGGADYEQYF

d_gene: TRBD2
abundance: -
j_gene: TRBJ2-3
v_gene: TRBV19
CDR3nt: TGTGCCAGTAGTATTATTAGCGGGAGGGCTCGGGATACGCAGTATTTT
CDR3aa: CASSIISGRARDTQYF

d_gene: TRBD1
abundance: -
j_gene: TRBJ2-7
v_gene: TRBV19
CDR3nt: TGTGCCAGCGCGGACAGGGGAGGATACGAGCAGTACTTC
CDR3aa: CASADRGGYEQYF

d_gene: -
abundance: -
j_gene: TRBJ1-2
v_gene: TRBV29-1
CDR3nt: TGCAGCGTTGAAGATCTTCGAGTGGACTATGGCTACACCTTC
CDR3aa: CSVEDLRVDYGYTF

d_gene: TRBD1
abundance: -
j_gene: TRBJ2-7
v_gene: TRBV9
CDR3nt: TGTGCCAGCAGCTCCCCGGGACAGGGCTCCTACGAGCAGTACTTC
CDR3aa: CASSSPGQGSYEQYF

d_gene: -
abundance: -
j_gene: TRBJ2-7
v_gene: TRBV28
CDR3nt: TGTGCCAGCATACTAACCCAAGGCTCCTACGAGCAGTACTTC
CDR3aa: CASILTQGSYEQYF

d_gene: -
abundance: -
j_gene: TRBJ2-1
v_gene: TRBV11-2
CDR3nt: TGTGCCAGCAGCTTAACGGCGGGGGCAAACTACAATGAGCAGTTCTTC
CDR3aa: CASSLTAGANYNEQFF

d_gene: -
abundance: -
j_gene: TRBJ2-2
v_gene: TRBV30
CDR3nt: TGTGCCTGGACTAGGGGGACCGGGGAGCTGTTTTTT
CDR3aa: CAWTRGTGELFF

d_gene: -
abundance: -
j_gene: TRBJ2-1
v_gene: TRBV7-8
CDR3nt: TGTGCCAGCAGCTTAGCTCGGTTCGCGGGGGAGCAGTTCTTC
CDR3aa: CASSLARFAGEQFF

d_gene: -
abundance: -
j_gene: TRBJ2-3
v_gene: TRBV19
CDR3nt: TGTGCCAGTAGTATATCGGGGGCGCGGACAGATACGCAGTATTTT
CDR3aa: CASSISGARTDTQYF

d_gene: -
abundance: few
j_gene: TRBJ2-7
v_gene: TRBV2
CDR3nt: TGTGCCAGCAGTGGGCTAGGGTTCCACGAGCAGTACTTC
CDR3aa: CASSGLGFHEQYF

d_gene: -
abundance: -
j_gene: TRBJ2-2
v_gene: TRBV5-4
CDR3nt: TGTGCCAGCAGCTTCGGGAGTCCGGGGGAGCTGTTTTTT
CDR3aa: CASSFGSPGELFF

d_gene: -
abundance: -
j_gene: TRBJ2-3
v_gene: TRBV18
CDR3nt: TGTGCCAGCTCACCATTGGAGGGGTTTGGCACAGATACGCAGTATTTT
CDR3aa: CASSPLEGFGTDTQYF

d_gene: -
abundance: -
j_gene: TRBJ1-1
v_gene: TRBV7-3
CDR3nt: TGTGCCAGCAGCTGGGGACAGAACACTGAAGCTTTCTTT
CDR3aa: CASSWGQNTEAFF